These 22 T cell receptor beta chains were sequenced from one sample in a study of human T cells and chemical hapten exposure. TCRdb reanalysed the RACE reads using MiXCR and keeps one entry per CDR3 protein. The table includes some 62,000 distinct CDR3 sequences, 8% to 13% detected once. Time point denoted: patch test 3, about 24 weeks after DPC sensitization. Treatment specified: therapeutic diphenylcyclopropenone sensitization with weekly scalp DPC. The sequenced sample was whole blood, obtained in connection with sensitization to the hapten diphenylcyclopropenone (DPC). The receptors were gathered from a woman aged 25-40 years with alopecia areata. Some clones in this sample may be carry-over from other donors' samples.

This clonotype was found a few times. An end of the junction does not agree with germline; a read error may underlie this. The chain links TRBV6-6 to TRBJ1-2; D is undetermined. The germline V gene has CDR1 MNHNY and CDR2 SVGAGI (reference sequence). The CDR3 sequence is 13 residues long. DNA of the CDR3: TGTGCCGGCAGCGGGTCGGCTAACTATGGCTACACCTTC. Translating gives CAGSGSANYGYTF.

This clonotype has only one observation. This chain links TRBV30 with TRBJ2-7; D not certain. The CDR3 has 13 residues. Germline CDR1 and CDR2: GTSNPN and SVGIG (reference sequence). Trimming cost V 1 base and J 4 bases, with 11 bases left between them. CDR3 sequence (DNA): TGTGCCTGGAGTGCGATGAAGGGTTACGAGCAGTACTTC. Its translation: CAWSAMKGYEQYF.

This chain connects TRBV7-9 to TRBJ1-2; maybe TRBD1 (5 bases). Trimming removed 4 bases at V and 8 bases at J, with 14 bases between. The CDR3 has 13 amino acids. CDR1 SEHNR and CDR2 FQNEAQ come from the germline V gene (reference sequence). The CDR3 here is CASSSSGHQGYTF. The CDR3 nucleotides are TGTGCCAGCAGCTCCTCAGGGCATCAGGGCTACACCTTC.

Ten or more counts support this clonotype. The V and J genes are TRBV6-6 and TRBJ1-1; 8 bases align to TRBD1. Germline V lookup: CDR1 MNHNY, CDR2 SVGAGI (reference sequence). V lost 7 bases and J lost 7; bases outside the gene matches: 8. This CDR3 has 13 amino acids. CDR3 coding DNA: TGTGCCAGCAACCCACAGGGGGGATTTGAAGCTTTCTTT. Amino acids: CASNPQGGFEAFF.

This clonotype occurred many times. The gene calls are TRBV5-1 and TRBJ1-4, with D perhaps matching TRBD1 (5 bases). The CDR3 extends over 15 amino acids. The ends were cut back, 1 base at V and 3 bases at J, with 10 bases in the middle. CDR1 and CDR2 from the germline V gene are SGHRS and YFSETQ. CDR3 region: CASSLSGVPNEKLFF. As DNA, the CDR3 is TGCGCCAGCAGCTTGTCGGGGGTACCTAATGAAAAACTGTTTTTT. Filled out from reference TRBV5-1 and TRBJ1-4, the complete variable domain reads KAGVTQTPRYLIKTRGQQVTLSCSPISGHRSVSWYQQTPGQGLQFLFEYFSETQRNKGNFPGRFSGRQFSNSRSEMNVSTLELGDSALYLCASSLSGVPNEKLFFGSGTQLSVL.

This clonotype was observed many times. The chain links TRBV6-2 or TRBV6-3 to TRBJ1-6; the match to TRBD1 covers 9 bases. V trimming: 6 bases; J trimming: 7 bases; junction bases outside the gene matches: 1. Germline values: CDR1 MNHEY, CDR2 SVGEGT. The CDR3 consists of 13 residues. The CDR3 loop reads CASSGQGNSPLHF. For the CDR3, the DNA is TGTGCCAGCAGCGGACAGGGGAATTCACCCCTCCACTTT.

The chain couples TRBV4-3 to TRBJ2-4; D possibly uses TRBD1 or TRBD2 (6 bases each). V was clipped by 0 bases and J by 0 bases, with 21 bases between them. The germline V gene has CDR1 LGHNA and CDR2 YSLEER. This CDR3 contains 20 residues. The CDR3 here is CASSQEMAGAPGVAKNIQYF. CDR3 in DNA: TGCGCCAGCAGCCAAGAAATGGCAGGGGCGCCGGGGGTAGCCAAAAACATTCAGTACTTC.

The rearrangement joins TRBV18 to TRBJ2-4; no reliable D call. Per germline, CDR1 KGHSH and CDR2 LQKENI. Trimming removed 3 bases at V and 3 bases at J, with 3 bases between. The CDR3 loop spans 12 amino acids. The CDR3 reads CASSPDKNIQYF. CDR3 DNA: TGTGCCAGCTCACCGGACAAAAACATTCAGTACTTC. Variable domain in full (rest from reference TRBV18 and TRBJ2-4): NAGVMQNPRHLVRRRGQEARLRCSPMKGHSHVYWYRQLPEEGLKFMVYLQKENIIDESGMPKERFSAEFPKEGPSILRIQQVVRGDSAAYFCASSPDKNIQYFGAGTRLSVL.

The V call is TRBV18, the J call TRBJ1-5, with D uncertain. Trimming left V 4 bases short and J 11 bases short, with 15 bases between. Germline loops: CDR1 KGHSH, CDR2 LQKENI. The CDR3 has 13 residues. The CDR3 protein is CASSLSPELAQHF. CDR3 nucleotides: TGTGCCAGCTCACTCTCACCCGAGTTGGCCCAGCATTTT. The whole variable domain, filled in from reference TRBV18 and TRBJ1-5, reads NAGVMQNPRHLVRRRGQEARLRCSPMKGHSHVYWYRQLPEEGLKFMVYLQKENIIDESGMPKERFSAEFPKEGPSILRIQQVVRGDSAAYFCASSLSPELAQHFGDGTRLSIL.

The chain links TRBV10-3 to TRBJ1-4, with a possible D match to TRBD1 (5 bases). Trimming took off 0 bases at V and 10 bases at J, with 9 bases between the two ends. CDR1 is ENHRY and CDR2 is SYGVKD in the germline V gene. The CDR3 has 13 residues. The CDR3 nucleotides read TGTGCCATCAGTGAGTCGCAGGGCGGAAAACTGTTTTTT. Its protein product is CAISESQGGKLFF.

In its sample, this clonotype was seen a few times. Here the CDR3 DNA reads TGTGCCAGTAGACTAGCGGGAGACACGCAGTATTTT. Protein product: CASRLAGDTQYF. The V call is TRBV19, the J call TRBJ2-3, with 11 bases lining up with TRBD2. CDR1 is LNHDA and CDR2 is SQIVND in the germline V gene (reference sequence). The CDR3 totals 12 residues. The trim removed 6 bases at V and 9 bases at J, leaving 2 bases unmatched.

This clonotype was seen more than once but under ten times. This CDR3 is CASSPRGAERHTGELFF. The CDR3 DNA reads TGTGCCAGCAGCCCCCGGGGGGCAGAAAGGCACACCGGGGAGCTGTTTTTT. This rearrangement joins TRBV7-9 to TRBJ2-2; D may be TRBD2 (7 bases). Trimming took off 5 bases at V and 3 bases at J, with 19 bases between the two ends. Looked up from germline, CDR1 is SEHNR and CDR2 is FQNEAQ (reference sequence). There are 17 residues in the CDR3.

This clonotype turned up a few times. This chain links TRBV28 with TRBJ2-1; D is undetermined. This CDR3 spans 11 amino acids. The germline V gene encodes CDR1 MDHEN and CDR2 SYDVKM. Trimming took 4 bases from V and 7 from J, leaving 5 bases between them. The CDR3 coding sequence is TGTGCCAGCAGTTGGGGAAATGAGCAGTTCTTC. It is translated as CASSWGNEQFF.

This clonotype was seen at least ten times. The chain has TRBV4-3 and TRBJ2-7; TRBD2 matches at 13 bases. This CDR3 has 17 amino acids. The germline V gene encodes CDR1 LGHNA and CDR2 YSLEER. V lost 1 base to trimming and J lost 7 bases; unmatched junction nucleotides: 10. The CDR3 region has the DNA TGCGCCAGCAGCCAAGGGGTGACTAGCGGGAGGCCGCGGGAGCAGTACTTC. This encodes CASSQGVTSGRPREQYF.

This clonotype was detected many times. The chain employs TRBV7-2 and TRBJ2-7, with 9 bases aligning to TRBD1. CDR3 length equals 16 residues. Germline CDR1 is SGHTA and CDR2 is FQGNSA. Trimming removed 1 base from V and 2 bases from J; junction bases left unmatched: 6. The chain's CDR3 is CASSLVWTGAAYEQYF. The CDR3 nucleotides read TGTGCCAGCAGCTTAGTGTGGACAGGGGCCGCCTACGAGCAGTACTTC.

The table lists this clonotype with many counts. The J gene is TRBJ2-2, the V gene TRBV9; D is possibly TRBD2 (7 bases). CDR1 is SGDLS, CDR2 YYNGEE, per germline. The CDR3 covers 19 residues. The V and J ends lost 2 bases and 1 base respectively, with 21 bases between them. The DNA for the CDR3 is TGTGCCAGCAGCGTCAGGCGGGACCCCGGGGGGCTGAACACCGGGGAGCTGTTTTTT. Encoded protein: CASSVRRDPGGLNTGELFF.

At least ten counts were recorded for this clonotype. The chain uses TRBV13 and TRBJ2-1; TRBD2 is a possible D gene (6 bases). This CDR3 is 14 amino acids long. V lost 3 bases and J 5 bases, leaving 11 bases between the germline ends. From germline, CDR1 is PRHDT and CDR2 FYEKMQ (reference sequence). CDR3 nucleotide sequence: TGTGCCAGCAGCTTGTTGCGGGGCAACAATGAGCAGTTCTTC. It codes for CASSLLRGNNEQFF.

The chain recombines TRBV19 with TRBJ2-3; the D gene is possibly TRBD1 (5 bases). The CDR3 covers 14 residues. In germline, CDR1 is LNHDA, CDR2 SQIVND (reference sequence). Deletions cut 7 bases from V and 1 base from J, with 12 bases between. DNA for the CDR3: TGTGCCAGTAATCAGGGTCTAGGCACAGATACGCAGTATTTT. It is translated as CASNQGLGTDTQYF.

This clonotype was recorded a few times. The chain links TRBV12-3 or TRBV12-4 to TRBJ2-7; TRBD1 aligns across 10 bases. Trimming cost V 5 bases and J 2 bases; bases outside gene matches: 9. The CDR3 covers 16 residues. CDR3 region: CASSPDRGRGTYEQYF. The DNA for the CDR3 is TGTGCCAGCAGTCCCGACAGGGGGCGCGGGACCTACGAGCAGTACTTC.

This clonotype was observed a handful of times. The chain is built from TRBV7-9 and TRBJ2-5, with 7 bases fitting TRBD1. CDR1 is SEHNR, CDR2 FQNEAQ, per germline (reference sequence). V lost 4 bases, J lost 3 bases, and 5 bases stayed unmatched. The CDR3 runs to 14 residues. CDR3 DNA: TGTGCCAGCAGCTCGGGACAGTACGAAGAGACCCAGTACTTC. Its protein is CASSSGQYEETQYF.

This clonotype came up many times. This chain connects TRBV5-1 to TRBJ2-7, with TRBD2 identical over 10 bases. CDR3 length: 15 amino acids. J lost 2 bases, V lost 4 bases, and 6 bases had no gene match. The germline gives CDR1 SGHRS, CDR2 YFSETQ. This CDR3 reads CASSTLAGGTYEQYF. The CDR3 DNA is TGCGCCAGCAGCACCTTAGCGGGAGGTACCTACGAGCAGTACTTC.

This clonotype occurred a few times. The CDR3 DNA reads TGCGCCAGCAGCCAAGATCTCACCGGGACTAGCGTACACACCGGGGAGCTGTTTTTT. Its translation: CASSQDLTGTSVHTGELFF. J is TRBJ2-2 and V is TRBV4-1, with 10 bases identical to TRBD2. The CDR3 runs to 19 residues. CDR1 and CDR2 from the germline V gene are MGHRA and YSYEKL. The junction had 10 bases not matched to a gene; V was cut back by 0 bases and J by 3 bases.